These T cell receptor beta chains were read from a single sample in a study of blood T cell repertoires in COVID-19. TCRdb's table, derived via immunoSEQ multiplex PCR, lists solely in-frame clones and lacks some. Of 400,000 to 450,000 clones listed, more than 80% are singletons. The sample comprised peripheral blood. The receptors derive from a woman in her 30s with active or convalescent COVID-19. CDR3s include the opening cysteine and the closing phenylalanine or tryptophan. D genes are given only for firm matches. Size is stated for part of the rows, as once, few or many counts, or as a class when the clone is expanded.

V gene,D gene,J gene,clone size,CDR3 protein,CDR3 DNA
TRBV9,TRBD2,TRBJ2-7,once,CASSVATLADPYEQYF,TGTGCCAGCAGCGTAGCTACTCTAGCGGATCCCTACGAGCAGTACTTC
TRBV10-2,TRBD2,TRBJ2-1,.,CASSELAGSSYNEQFF,TGCGCCAGCAGTGAGTTAGCGGGGAGCTCCTACAATGAGCAGTTCTTC
TRBV7-9,TRBD1,TRBJ1-1,.,CASSTDRGRAFF,TGTGCCAGCAGCACGGACAGGGGTAGAGCTTTCTTT
TRBV2,TRBD1,TRBJ2-3,.,CASSSSTGRDTQYF,TGTGCCAGCAGTTCATCGACAGGGCGAGATACGCAGTATTTT
TRBV7-2,TRBD2,TRBJ2-5,.,CASSLASTSGQETQYF,TGTGCCAGCAGCTTAGCGAGTACTAGCGGACAAGAGACCCAGTACTTC
TRBV28,TRBD1,TRBJ1-2,few,CASRGTGGLTTRANYGYTF,TGTGCCAGCAGAGGGACAGGGGGCCTAACTACGAGAGCTAACTATGGCTACACCTTC
TRBV19,.,TRBJ2-3,.,CASSLLISGTDTQYF,TGTGCCAGTAGTCTCCTAATATCGGGCACAGATACGCAGTATTTT
TRBV7-6,.,TRBJ1-6,few,CASSLVAGASNSPLHF,TGTGCCAGCAGCTTAGTTGCGGGGGCTAGTAATTCACCCCTCCACTTT
TRBV5-6,.,TRBJ2-2,once,CASSLVPGVATGELFF,TGTGCCAGCAGCTTGGTTCCGGGAGTGGCCACCGGGGAGCTGTTTTTT
TRBV3-1/TRBV3-2,TRBD1,TRBJ1-1,.,CASSQGRGQAFF,TGTGCCAGCAGTCAAGGAAGGGGGCAGGCTTTCTTT
TRBV7-9,.,TRBJ1-5,.,CASSRDKQPQHF,TGTGCCAGCAGTAGGGACAAACAGCCCCAGCATTTT
TRBV19,.,TRBJ1-3,.,CASSAQGTGNTIYF,TGTGCCAGTAGTGCCCAGGGTACTGGAAACACCATATATTTT
TRBV7-9,.,TRBJ1-4,.,CASSWGSSGNEKLFF,TGTGCCAGCAGCTGGGGCTCCTCGGGTAATGAAAAACTGTTTTTT
TRBV3-1/TRBV3-2,TRBD1,TRBJ2-3,.,CASQTGTGLYSTDTQYF,TGTGCCAGTCAGACCGGGACAGGCCTTTATAGCACAGATACGCAGTATTTT
TRBV4-1,.,TRBJ2-7,.,CASSQDRIEAYEQYF,TGCGCCAGCAGCCAAGACCGGATTGAGGCCTACGAGCAGTACTTC
TRBV20-1,.,TRBJ2-2,.,CSTSYTGELFF,TGCAGTACCAGTTACACCGGGGAGCTGTTTTTT
TRBV6-5,.,TRBJ1-1,.,CASSYSGSLNTEAFF,TGTGCCAGCAGTTACTCGGGGAGCTTGAACACTGAAGCTTTCTTT
TRBV5-1,.,TRBJ2-3,.,CASSFRGDISSTDTQYF,TGCGCCAGCAGCTTTCGGGGGGACATTTCTAGCACAGATACGCAGTATTTT
TRBV6-2/TRBV6-3,TRBD2,TRBJ2-2,.,CASSSARLAGAGELFF,TGTGCCAGCAGTTCCGCCAGACTAGCGGGGGCCGGGGAGCTGTTTTTT
TRBV10-2,.,TRBJ2-1,.,CASSDNTGFGQFF,TGCGCCAGCAGTGATAATACAGGGTTTGGGCAGTTCTTC
TRBV3-1/TRBV3-2,.,TRBJ1-2,.,CASSQPAGGRGSGYTF,TGTGCCAGCAGCCAACCCGCGGGTGGCAGGGGATCCGGCTACACCTTC
TRBV18,.,TRBJ1-2,.,CASSPPVATQDLNYGYTF,TGTGCCAGCTCACCACCGGTGGCAACGCAGGATCTTAACTATGGCTACACCTTC
TRBV6-4,TRBD2,TRBJ2-1,.,CASSVQRGGSSYNEQFF,TGTGCCAGCAGTGTGCAGCGGGGGGGGAGCTCCTACAATGAGCAGTTCTTC
TRBV5-1,.,TRBJ1-1,.,CASSTGRNTEAFF,TGCGCCAGCAGCACAGGTCGGAACACTGAAGCTTTCTTT
TRBV30,TRBD2,TRBJ2-1,.,CAWSVLAGLDEQFF,TGTGCCTGGAGTGTACTAGCGGGTTTGGATGAGCAGTTCTTC
TRBV6-1,TRBD1,TRBJ2-5,.,CASSEFTGGGETQYF,TGTGCCAGCAGTGAATTTACAGGGGGAGGAGAGACCCAGTACTTC
TRBV7-9,TRBD1,TRBJ1-5,.,CATGTANQPQHF,TGTGCCACGGGGACAGCCAATCAGCCCCAGCATTTT
TRBV3-1/TRBV3-2,.,TRBJ2-5,.,CASSPNLAATRETQYF,TGTGCCAGCAGCCCTAATTTAGCCGCGACCCGAGAGACCCAGTACTTC
TRBV29-1,.,TRBJ1-1,.,CSVSVQGLNTEAFF,TGCAGCGTTTCTGTACAGGGTTTGAACACTGAAGCTTTCTTT
TRBV7-9,TRBD1,TRBJ1-1,.,CASRPDRGNTEAFF,TGTGCCAGCAGACCAGACAGGGGGAACACTGAAGCTTTCTTT
TRBV5-8,TRBD1,TRBJ1-1,.,CASSLVDGTVEAFF,TGTGCCAGCAGCTTGGTGGACGGGACAGTGGAAGCTTTCTTT
TRBV7-8,.,TRBJ1-5,.,CASSLSRAGNQPQHF,TGTGCCAGCAGCTTAAGCCGAGCCGGCAATCAGCCCCAGCATTTT
TRBV12-3/TRBV12-4,TRBD2,TRBJ2-5,.,CASSPSGETQYF,TGTGCCAGCAGTCCTAGCGGCGAGACCCAGTACTTC
TRBV2,.,TRBJ2-2,once,CASSLQESLSGELFF,TGTGCCAGCAGTTTACAGGAATCGCTATCCGGGGAGCTGTTTTTT
TRBV6-5,TRBD1,TRBJ1-1,.,CASGSGQGTTEAFF,TGTGCCAGCGGCTCAGGACAGGGGACGACTGAAGCTTTCTTT
TRBV4-1,.,TRBJ1-1,.,CASSPLATNTEAFF,TGCGCCAGCAGCCCTTTAGCCACGAACACTGAAGCTTTCTTT
TRBV7-2,.,TRBJ2-3,.,CASSFWGHSAADTQYF,TGTGCCAGCAGCTTCTGGGGACATTCTGCGGCAGATACGCAGTATTTT
TRBV18,.,TRBJ2-1,.,CASSQDNFNEQFF,TGTGCCAGCTCCCAGGACAATTTTAATGAGCAGTTCTTC
TRBV10-3,.,TRBJ1-2,.,CATGGPESYGYTF,TGTGCCACGGGGGGACCGGAAAGCTATGGCTACACCTTC
TRBV6-5,TRBD1,TRBJ2-3,.,CASSTDRGTTDTQYF,TGTGCCAGCAGTACCGACAGGGGGACAACAGATACGCAGTATTTT
TRBV10-3,TRBD2,TRBJ2-1,.,CAISEERGGNNEQFF,TGTGCCATCAGTGAAGAGCGGGGGGGCAACAATGAGCAGTTCTTC
TRBV6-6,.,TRBJ2-4,.,CASSPFVGAVQNIQYF,TGTGCCAGCAGCCCTTTTGTGGGAGCCGTCCAAAACATTCAGTACTTC
TRBV11-2,.,TRBJ2-3,.,CASSLEPTGTDTQYF,TGTGCCAGCAGCTTAGAGCCTACTGGCACAGATACGCAGTATTTT
TRBV18,.,TRBJ1-1,once,CASSTNGRTEAFF,TGTGCCAGCTCAACGAACGGAAGGACTGAGGCTTTCTTT
TRBV10-3,.,TRBJ1-2,few,CAISEDRGYTF,TGTGCCATCAGTGAGGACAGAGGCTACACCTTC